A single sample is the source of the 32 T cell receptor beta chains below, sequenced in a study of blood T cells in healthy people across ages. Then a second PCR, running about 7 to 11 cycles, was carried out with a sample-barcoded 5' primer and a J-beta primer mix. TCRdb called the 5' RACE reads again in MiXCR, with one record for every CDR3 protein. Here the sample spans under 700,000 distinct CDR3 sequences, less than 25% being singletons. These data also featured in a second study, about T cells of mothers and their children.

Source material: blood. These receptors were taken from a boy between 10 and 17 years old in good health.

This clonotype was detected a few times. V usage is TRBV6-2 or TRBV6-3 and J usage is TRBJ2-5; tentative D call: TRBD2 (6 bases). Per the germline V gene, CDR1 is MNHEY and CDR2 is SVGEGT. This CDR3 contains 15 residues. CDR3 loop: CDENPPGVQQETQYF. The CDR3 DNA is TGTGACGAAAACCCGCCGGGGGTGCAACAAGAGACCCAGTACTTC.

Comments on this clonotype: A junction boundary mismatches the germline segment, possibly from a read error. The chain employs TRBV6-2 or TRBV6-3 and TRBJ1-5; the match to TRBD1 covers 7 bases. Germline V gene data show CDR1 as MNHEY and CDR2 as SVGEGT. The CDR3 loop spans 17 amino acids. The CDR3 protein is CACSYTIRDSSRQPQHF. The DNA of the CDR3 is TGTGCCTGCAGTTATACGATCCGGGACAGCTCTCGGCAGCCCCAGCATTTT.

V and J are TRBV10-3 and TRBJ2-5, with D unresolved. The V gene's germline CDR1 is ENHRY and CDR2 SYGVKD. The CDR3 has 16 amino acids. The V gene lost 0 bases and the J gene lost 0 bases, with 11 bases spanning the gap. The CDR3: CAISESLGSDQETQYF. The CDR3 DNA is TGTGCCATCAGTGAGTCTTTGGGGTCAGACCAAGAGACCCAGTACTTC.

This sequence joins TRBV15 and TRBJ2-4; possible D gene TRBD1, 6 bases. V lost 2 bases, J lost 3 bases, and 17 bases lay in between. This CDR3 comprises 17 residues. CDR1 and CDR2 (germline): LNHNV, YYDKDF (reference sequence). CDR3 sequence reads: CATSRTPYRVGKNIQYF. In DNA, the CDR3 is TGTGCCACCAGCAGAACGCCATACAGGGTTGGCAAAAACATTCAGTACTTC.

This clonotype was seen a handful of times. The chain couples TRBV3-1 to TRBJ2-5, with 13 bases matching TRBD2. The CDR3 has 20 amino acids. The germline V gene has CDR1 LGHDT and CDR2 YNNKEL (reference sequence). The ends lost 5 bases at V and 1 base at J; junction bases unmatched: 16. The CDR3 loop reads CASSSTQLAGGAQFQETQYF. The CDR3 bases are TGTGCCAGCAGCTCAACCCAACTAGCGGGGGGGGCCCAATTCCAAGAGACCCAGTACTTC.

This clonotype has more than one count but fewer than ten. V usage is TRBV5-5 and J usage is TRBJ1-2; D is ambiguous. From germline, CDR1 is SGHKS and CDR2 YYEKEE (reference sequence). V was trimmed by 1 base and J by 4 bases, leaving 8 bases between them. This CDR3 has 13 residues. CDR3: CASSLFAGYGYTF. The CDR3 bases are TGTGCCAGCAGCTTGTTTGCAGGCTATGGCTACACCTTC.

This clonotype was seen a few times. The genes are TRBV28 and TRBJ2-3, with D possibly TRBD2 on 6 matching bases. CDR3 length: 17 residues. Germline values: CDR1 MDHEN, CDR2 SYDVKM. Trimming removed 3 bases at V and 3 bases at J, with 19 bases between. In nucleotides, the CDR3 is TGTGCCAGCAGTTTTGCCGACTTCAGGGCGGGGACAGATACGCAGTATTTT. Its protein product is CASSFADFRAGTDTQYF. Using reference TRBV28 and TRBJ2-3 for the parts outside the CDR3, the full variable domain is DVKVTQSSRYLVKRTGEKVFLECVQDMDHENMFWYRQDPGLGLRLIYFSYDVKMKEKGDIPEGYSVSREKKERFSLILESASTNQTSMYLCASSFADFRAGTDTQYFGPGTRLTVL.

This clonotype occurred a few times. The chain recombines TRBV20-1 with TRBJ1-4; D is undetermined. This CDR3 has 15 residues. The germline V gene has CDR1 DFQATT and CDR2 SNEGSKA (reference sequence). Trimming stripped 0 bases from V and 5 bases from J, with 13 bases between. The DNA for the CDR3 is TGCAGTGCTAGAGATCTTCAGTCTTCAAATGAAAAACTGTTTTTT. It yields the protein CSARDLQSSNEKLFF.

CDR3 coding DNA: TGCAGTGCTAGAGGCCTAGCGGGGGGGCCCCCCGAGACCCAGTACTTC. It yields the protein CSARGLAGGPPETQYF. This chain connects TRBV20-1 to TRBJ2-1; 12 bases line up with TRBD2. The J call may be faulty, since TRBJ2-5 better matches the DNA end. CDR3 length: 16 amino acids. The germline CDR1 and CDR2 sequences are DFQATT and SNEGSKA (reference sequence).

This chain uses TRBV12-3 or TRBV12-4 with TRBJ2-7, with 7 bases lining up with TRBD1. V was clipped by 8 bases and J by 5 bases; unmatched bases: 9. The CDR3 extends over 13 amino acids. CDR3 residues: CASQRRGRNEQYF. CDR3 sequence (DNA): TGTGCCAGCCAAAGAAGGGGGCGAAACGAGCAGTACTTC.

This clonotype was seen only a few times. This sequence joins TRBV24-1 and TRBJ2-1; D is uncertain. Germline values: CDR1 KGHDR, CDR2 SFDVKD. The CDR3 is made up of 12 amino acids. The ends were cut back, 9 bases at V and 4 bases at J, with 9 bases in the middle. The DNA for the CDR3 is TGTGCCACCCACAATGGGTACAATGAGCAGTTCTTC. Its translation: CATHNGYNEQFF.

This clonotype was counted between two and nine times. CDR3 region: CASSDGAANGNTIYF. CDR3 sequence (DNA): TGTGCCAGCAGCGACGGGGCCGCTAATGGAAACACCATATATTTT. This chain links TRBV9 with TRBJ1-3; a possible D gene is TRBD1 (5 bases). Germline-derived CDR1 and CDR2 are SGDLS and YYNGEE. The V end was cut by 3 bases, the J end by 3 bases, with 13 bases between. The CDR3 length is 15 residues.

This clonotype showed up just once. The gene calls are TRBV28 and TRBJ2-3, with D possibly being TRBD1 or TRBD2 (5 bases each). Per the germline V gene, CDR1 is MDHEN and CDR2 is SYDVKM. V was trimmed by 6 bases and J by 2 bases, leaving 12 bases between them. This CDR3 comprises 14 residues. CDR3 sequence (DNA): TGTGCCAGCAGATTTGGGGGAACCACAGATACGCAGTATTTT. Encoded protein: CASRFGGTTDTQYF.

This clonotype was seen only a few times. The V and J genes are TRBV20-1 and TRBJ2-1; D may be TRBD1 or TRBD2 (5 bases each). Germline V gene data show CDR1 as DFQATT and CDR2 as SNEGSKA (reference sequence). CDR3 size: 14 residues. Trimming stripped 7 bases from V and 6 bases from J, with 19 bases between. The CDR3 spells CSGSPGARGNEQFF. The DNA of the CDR3 is TGCAGTGGTAGCCCCGGGGCCCGGGGCAATGAGCAGTTCTTC.

This clonotype was seen just once. This rearrangement joins TRBV6-1 to TRBJ2-5; the D is unclear. The J call could be wrong; TRBJ2-7 is a better fit for the DNA end. Germline CDR1 is MNHNS and CDR2 is SASEGT. This CDR3 region has 14 residues. The CDR3 spells CASMSARNSYEQYF. The CDR3, as DNA: TGTGCCAGTATGTCCGCTCGGAACTCCTACGAGCAGTACTTC.

V and J are TRBV2 and TRBJ2-1; D gene ambiguous. The CDR3 loop spans 13 amino acids. The V end was cut by 7 bases, the J end by 3 bases, with 10 bases between. Looked up from germline, CDR1 is SNHLY and CDR2 is FYNNEI. CDR3 coding DNA: TGTGCCAGCACTCCTATCCGCTACAATGAGCAGTTCTTC. Translating gives CASTPIRYNEQFF.

V usage is TRBV20-1 and J usage is TRBJ2-7, with 10 bases lining up with TRBD2. The CDR3 is 16 residues long. J was trimmed by 2 bases and V by 5 bases; bases with no gene match: 12. Germline V gene lookup returns CDR1 DFQATT and CDR2 SNEGSKA (reference sequence). CDR3 sequence: CSASPLAGATTYEQYF. The CDR3 coding sequence is TGCAGTGCTTCCCCGCTAGCGGGGGCTACCACCTACGAGCAGTACTTC.

The chain links TRBV10-3 to TRBJ2-7; no clear D gene. This CDR3 has 15 residues. Trimming removed 0 bases from V and 1 base from J, with 10 bases in between. Germline loops: CDR1 ENHRY, CDR2 SYGVKD. The CDR3 bases are TGTGCCATCAGTGAGTCGAAGGGTCTGTCCTACGAGCAGTACTTC. Amino acid sequence: CAISESKGLSYEQYF.

This clonotype was counted a few times. The chain is built from TRBV20-1 and TRBJ2-5; 13 bases map to TRBD2. With the DNA end fitting TRBJ2-1 better, the J assignment may be wrong. CDR1 and CDR2 (germline): DFQATT, SNEGSKA (reference sequence). The CDR3 covers 15 residues. The CDR3 region is CSATRLAGGLDEQFF. In nucleotides, the CDR3 is TGCAGTGCTACGAGACTAGCGGGAGGACTAGATGAGCAGTTCTTC.

As to this clonotype: Mismatch with germline at one junction end may stem from a read error. The chain combines TRBV7-7 with TRBJ2-5, with unresolved D. CDR1 and CDR2 (germline): SSHAT, FNYEAQ (reference sequence). This CDR3 spans 13 amino acids. The chain's CDR3 is CASSLGWQETQYF. CDR3 nucleotides: TGTGCTAGCAGCTTGGGATGGCAAGAGACCCAGTACTTC.

The J gene is TRBJ2-7, the V gene TRBV29-1, with 7 bases aligning to TRBD2. The CDR3 spans 14 residues. CDR1 is SQVTM, CDR2 ANQGSEA, per germline. J was trimmed by 0 bases and V by 5 bases; bases with no gene match: 7. The CDR3 sequence: CSVLRELSSYEQYF. In DNA, the CDR3 is TGCAGCGTTCTGCGGGAGTTAAGCTCCTACGAGCAGTACTTC.

The chain links TRBV20-1 to TRBJ2-1; possible D gene TRBD1, 5 bases. The germline CDR1 and CDR2 sequences are DFQATT and SNEGSKA (reference sequence). The CDR3 contains 16 residues. V lost 2 bases to trimming and J lost 0 bases, with 14 bases between them. CDR3 DNA: TGCAGTGCTAGATTGGTGGACATATCCTCCTACAATGAGCAGTTCTTC. Protein sequence: CSARLVDISSYNEQFF.

This clonotype was seen a handful of times. The gene calls are TRBV15 and TRBJ1-6, with 8 bases fitting TRBD1. CDR3 size: 15 residues. Germline V CDR1 and CDR2: LNHNV, YYDKDF (reference sequence). With V trimmed by 0 bases and J by 7 bases, 2 bases remained unmatched. The CDR3 protein is CATSRDGQGNSPLHF. In nucleotides, the CDR3 is TGTGCCACCAGCAGAGACGGACAGGGCAATTCACCCCTCCACTTT.

The chain combines TRBV7-9 with TRBJ2-3, with a possible D match to TRBD2 (6 bases). The germline V gene has CDR1 SEHNR and CDR2 FQNEAQ (reference sequence). With 5 bases removed from V and 0 bases from J, the gap between germline ends came to 15 bases. CDR3 length: 16 amino acids. The CDR3 region is CASSPPSASSTDTQYF. The CDR3 region has the DNA TGTGCCAGCAGCCCACCTAGCGCCTCTAGCACAGATACGCAGTATTTT.

The chain uses TRBV20-1 and TRBJ2-2; D is uncertain. V was cut by 0 bases and J by 1 base, with 9 bases left in between. Germline V gene sequence: CDR1 DFQATT, CDR2 SNEGSKA (reference sequence). The CDR3 is made up of 15 amino acids. The CDR3 loop reads CSARDGWGNTGELFF. In nucleotides, the CDR3 is TGCAGTGCTAGAGACGGGTGGGGGAACACCGGGGAGCTGTTTTTT.

This clonotype was found many times. The genes are TRBV6-2 or TRBV6-3 and TRBJ2-1, with a possible D match to TRBD2 (5 bases). This CDR3 is built from 15 residues. In germline, CDR1 is MNHEY, CDR2 SVGEGT. Trimming took 5 bases from V and 0 from J, leaving 11 bases between them. CDR3 nucleotide sequence: TGTGCCAGCAGTCCCCTAGCCGGCTCCTACAATGAGCAGTTCTTC. Translating gives CASSPLAGSYNEQFF.

This clonotype has just a few counts. The rearrangement links TRBV2 to TRBJ1-1; D uncertain. CDR1 SNHLY and CDR2 FYNNEI come from the germline V gene. Trimming pared 4 bases from V and 1 base from J, leaving 13 bases between. This CDR3 comprises 15 residues. This CDR3 is CASSVRDGQNTEAFF. CDR3 nucleotides: TGTGCCAGCAGTGTACGAGACGGCCAGAACACTGAAGCTTTCTTT. The whole variable domain, remainder taken from reference TRBV2 and TRBJ1-1, is EPEVTQTPSHQVTQMGQEVILRCVPISNHLYFYWYRQILGQKVEFLVSFYNNEISEKSEIFDDQFSVERPDGSNFTLKIRSTKLEDSAMYFCASSVRDGQNTEAFFGQGTRLTVV.

The chain carries TRBV6-1 and TRBJ2-7; no clear D. Between the trimmed V and J ends, which lost 5 bases and 2 bases, there was a span of 19 bases. Germline V CDR1 and CDR2: MNHNS, SASEGT. CDR3 length: 16 residues. The CDR3, as DNA: TGTGCCAGCAGTCTTCTCACTACCAAACATACCTACGAGCAGTACTTC. Translated: CASSLLTTKHTYEQYF.

This clonotype has a handful of counts. The V call is TRBV12-3 or TRBV12-4, the J call TRBJ2-7; D may be TRBD1 or TRBD2 (5 bases each). The CDR3 has 15 amino acids. Trimming cost V 3 bases and J 0 bases, with 12 bases left between them. In nucleotides, the CDR3 is TGTGCCAGCAGTTTTCCGGGGCTGAGCTCCTACGAGCAGTACTTC. Translation gives CASSFPGLSSYEQYF.

The chain recombines TRBV4-3 with TRBJ2-1; TRBD1 might be the D (6 bases). The CDR3 is 16 amino acids. Germline-derived CDR1 and CDR2 are LGHNA and YSLEER. V was trimmed by 6 bases and J by 1 base, leaving 16 bases between them. Here the CDR3 reads CASRERDTSSYNEQFF. In nucleotides, the CDR3 is TGCGCCAGCAGAGAACGGGACACCTCATCCTACAATGAGCAGTTCTTC.

The chain links TRBV12-3 or TRBV12-4 to TRBJ2-6; unclear D gene. This CDR3 contains 16 residues. Trimming shortened V by 7 bases and J by 0 bases, and 13 bases separated the two germline ends. CDR3 sequence: CASNFGFRSGANVLTF. The CDR3 DNA sequence: TGTGCCAGCAATTTTGGGTTTCGCTCTGGGGCCAACGTCCTGACTTTC.

The chain joins TRBV7-9 to TRBJ2-1, with 7 nucleotides matching TRBD2. Unmatched junction bases numbered 4, after V lost 5 bases and J lost 0 bases. Germline CDR1 SEHNR, CDR2 FQNEAQ (reference sequence). There are 15 residues in the CDR3. CDR3 loop: CASSAGGSSYNEQFF. In DNA form, the CDR3 reads TGTGCCAGCAGCGCAGGCGGGAGCTCCTACAATGAGCAGTTCTTC.